The T cell receptor (beta chain) under discussion was sequenced for a study of spatial heterogeneity in lung cancer. Study findings and constraints: As ubiquitous and regional nonsynonymous mutations varied, counts of ubiquitous and regional expanded TCRs tracked them, respectively. Tumor mutation counts were tracked by expanded intratumoral alpha and beta TCR counts.

Germline CDR1 and CDR2: SGHKS and YYEKEE (reference sequence). This CDR3 contains 12 residues. V was shortened by 0 bases and J by 8 bases, with 6 bases between the two germline ends. This clonotype has at least ten counts. Antigen unknown. Single TCR cDNA molecules each had their own unique molecular identifier. One entry per CDR3 protein results from TCRdb running MiXCR on the 5' RACE reads. The sample shows about 100,000 distinct CDR3 sequences, about 4.6% of them seen only once. Time point denoted: sample taken at primary tumor resection. The approximately 72 donors had untreated early-stage non-small cell lung cancer. From tumor, nontumor lung or frozen PBMC, whole RNA was taken unsorted for sequencing.

The genes are TRBV5-5 and TRBJ1-5, with unresolved D. Source: lung tumor tissue, taken at surgery. The sequence was obtained from a male donor with early-stage non-small cell lung cancer. The CDR3 loop reads CASSLALEPQHF. The DNA for the CDR3 is TGTGCCAGCAGCTTGGCGTTAGAGCCCCAGCATTTT. The whole variable domain, remainder taken from reference TRBV5-5 and TRBJ1-5, is DAGVTQSPTHLIKTRGQQVTLRCSPISGHKSVSWYQQVLGQGPQFIFQYYEKEERGRGNFPDRFSARQFPNYSSELNVNALLLGDSALYLCASSLALEPQHFGDGTRLSIL.